The rows below give T cell receptor beta chains drawn from one sample of a study of T cell changes during pregnancy in multiple sclerosis. The data were produced by immunoSEQ multiplex PCR, yet TCRdb's version contains in-frame clones alone and is incomplete. The sample comprises fewer than 50,000 clones, around 90% of which are singletons, and around 0.8% rests with the top ten. The specimen was CD4+ T cells from peripheral blood mononuclear cells, collected in the third trimester of pregnancy. These TCRs come from a female donor with multiple sclerosis, enrolled in a pregnancy study. Both conserved end residues are part of each CDR3. Fields, in order: CDR3 DNA, CDR3 protein, V gene, D gene, J gene, clone size. The D gene is left open where the match is weak. Clone size appears in some rows only: once, few, many, or a class for an expanded clone.

cdr3_nt: TGTGCCAGCACCCCCGGGATCTTGGGAGAGCAGTACTTC
cdr3_aa: CASTPGILGEQYF
v_call: TRBV6-5
d_call: -
j_call: TRBJ2-7
clone_size: -

cdr3_nt: TGTGCCAGCAGTAGGGACACGAACACTGAAGCTTTCTTT
cdr3_aa: CASSRDTNTEAFF
v_call: TRBV6-1
d_call: -
j_call: TRBJ1-1
clone_size: -

cdr3_nt: TGTGCCAGCAGCTTACCGGGAGGCAAGTTCAATGAGCAGTTCTTC
cdr3_aa: CASSLPGGKFNEQFF
v_call: TRBV5-6
d_call: TRBD2
j_call: TRBJ2-1
clone_size: -

cdr3_nt: TGTGCCAGCAGCTCCCAGTGGCTGAACACCGGGGAGCTGTTTTTT
cdr3_aa: CASSSQWLNTGELFF
v_call: TRBV5-6
d_call: -
j_call: TRBJ2-2
clone_size: -

cdr3_nt: TGTGCCAGCAGGATCGGGGATCCTTACAATCAGCCCCAGCATTTT
cdr3_aa: CASRIGDPYNQPQHF
v_call: TRBV6-6
d_call: -
j_call: TRBJ1-5
clone_size: few

cdr3_nt: TGTGCCAGCAGCCCTCGACAGGAGATTTACTCTGGGGCCAACGTCCTGACTTTC
cdr3_aa: CASSPRQEIYSGANVLTF
v_call: TRBV7-9
d_call: -
j_call: TRBJ2-6
clone_size: -

cdr3_nt: TGTGCCAGCAGCTTAAGACAGGGGGCTGGAAACACCATATATTTT
cdr3_aa: CASSLRQGAGNTIYF
v_call: TRBV7-9
d_call: TRBD1
j_call: TRBJ1-3
clone_size: -

cdr3_nt: TGTGCCAGCAGCCAACCCAGGATAGCGGGGACCACAGATACGCAGTATTTT
cdr3_aa: CASSQPRIAGTTDTQYF
v_call: TRBV4-2
d_call: TRBD2
j_call: TRBJ2-3
clone_size: -

cdr3_nt: TGTGCCAGCAGCACGGACAGGGGGCCCCTTGGGTCCCAGTACTTC
cdr3_aa: CASSTDRGPLGSQYF
v_call: TRBV7-9
d_call: TRBD1
j_call: TRBJ2-5
clone_size: -

cdr3_nt: TGTGCCAGCAGTGAATTGGGGGGGACGATACCCTACGAGCAGTACTTC
cdr3_aa: CASSELGGTIPYEQYF
v_call: TRBV6-1
d_call: TRBD2
j_call: TRBJ2-7
clone_size: -

cdr3_nt: TGCGCCAGCAGAATACCGACTAGCTCGCCCTACAATGAGCAGTTCTTC
cdr3_aa: CASRIPTSSPYNEQFF
v_call: TRBV10-2
d_call: TRBD2
j_call: TRBJ2-1
clone_size: -

cdr3_nt: TGTGCCAGTAGCCCCGGTGGGGGCTCTGGCTACACCTTC
cdr3_aa: CASSPGGGSGYTF
v_call: TRBV19
d_call: -
j_call: TRBJ1-2
clone_size: -

cdr3_nt: TGTGCCAGCACTAAGGACAGGGGAAACATTCAGTACTTC
cdr3_aa: CASTKDRGNIQYF
v_call: TRBV11-2
d_call: TRBD1
j_call: TRBJ2-4
clone_size: -

cdr3_nt: TGTGCCTGGAGTGCCATAGGAGGGGTTGGCTACACCTTC
cdr3_aa: CAWSAIGGVGYTF
v_call: TRBV30
d_call: -
j_call: TRBJ1-2
clone_size: -

cdr3_nt: TGTGCCAGCAGTCGTACCGGGACAGCTACAGATACGCAGTATTTT
cdr3_aa: CASSRTGTATDTQYF
v_call: TRBV27
d_call: TRBD1
j_call: TRBJ2-3
clone_size: -

cdr3_nt: TGTGCCAGCAGCTTGGGGGGACAAGCCGGGACAGGGGGTCGCGAGCAGTACTTC
cdr3_aa: CASSLGGQAGTGGREQYF
v_call: TRBV5-4
d_call: TRBD1
j_call: TRBJ2-7
clone_size: -

cdr3_nt: TGTGCCAGCAGTCAGTTCAAAGATGGCTACACCTTC
cdr3_aa: CASSQFKDGYTF
v_call: TRBV28
d_call: -
j_call: TRBJ1-2
clone_size: -

cdr3_nt: TGTGCCAGCTCACCTTCTCCGGGGACAGGGTATCAAGACGAGCAGTACTTC
cdr3_aa: CASSPSPGTGYQDEQYF
v_call: TRBV18
d_call: TRBD1
j_call: TRBJ2-7
clone_size: -

cdr3_nt: TGTGCCAGCACCCAGCCGGGTTGGGACTATGGCTACACCTTC
cdr3_aa: CASTQPGWDYGYTF
v_call: TRBV6-6
d_call: -
j_call: TRBJ1-2
clone_size: once

cdr3_nt: TGTGCCAGCAGCTTAGAAACTGGGACAGGGGACACCTATGGCTACACCTTC
cdr3_aa: CASSLETGTGDTYGYTF
v_call: TRBV7-8
d_call: TRBD1
j_call: TRBJ1-2
clone_size: -

cdr3_nt: TGTGCCAGCAGCTTAGGGGTCGGGACAAAGGGTGAAGCTTTCTTT
cdr3_aa: CASSLGVGTKGEAFF
v_call: TRBV11-2
d_call: -
j_call: TRBJ1-1
clone_size: once

cdr3_nt: TGTGCCAGCAGTGCAGGGGATCATGGCTACACCTTC
cdr3_aa: CASSAGDHGYTF
v_call: TRBV6-1
d_call: -
j_call: TRBJ1-2
clone_size: few

cdr3_nt: TGTGCCAGCAGCTTCAGGAGGACTGAAGCTTTCTTT
cdr3_aa: CASSFRRTEAFF
v_call: TRBV7-9
d_call: -
j_call: TRBJ1-1
clone_size: -

cdr3_nt: TGCAGCGTTGCCCCCACTAGCACAGATACGCAGTATTTT
cdr3_aa: CSVAPTSTDTQYF
v_call: TRBV29-1
d_call: -
j_call: TRBJ2-3
clone_size: -

cdr3_nt: TGTGCCAGCACCGTAGCAGGGTATTATGAAGCTTTCTTT
cdr3_aa: CASTVAGYYEAFF
v_call: TRBV2
d_call: -
j_call: TRBJ1-1
clone_size: -

cdr3_nt: TGTGCCAGCAATTTCGGGACACCGAACACCGGGGAGCTGTTTTTT
cdr3_aa: CASNFGTPNTGELFF
v_call: TRBV2
d_call: -
j_call: TRBJ2-2
clone_size: -